This TCR beta chain was retrieved from a study of T-cell reconstitution after alpha-beta-depleted transplantation in children. Germline lookup yields CDR1 MNHEY and CDR2 SMNVEV (reference sequence). The V gene lost 4 bases and the J gene lost 3 bases, with 10 bases spanning the gap. The CDR3 spans 13 residues. Unique molecular identifiers were incorporated when the TCRbeta library was constructed. TCRdb used MiXCR to reprocess the PCR reads, holding one entry per CDR3 protein. The table lists a few hundred thousand distinct CDR3 sequences, approximately 20% of them singletons. Material: PBMCs from the stem cell graft donor, obtained from the stem cell graft. The receptor was isolated from a human donor who donated a stem cell graft to a child with acute myeloid leukemia. The V call is TRBV27, the J call TRBJ2-7; possibly TRBD1 for D (5 bases). CDR3 DNA sequence: TGTGCCAGCAGTTCCAACAGGTTCTACGAGCAGTACTTC. Translation gives CASSSNRFYEQYF.